The rows below give T cell receptor beta chains drawn from one sample of a study of response to subunit inactivated influenza vaccine. TCRdb re-called the RT-PCR reads through MiXCR, storing one row per CDR3 protein. The data contain about 610,000 distinct CDR3 sequences, approximately 15% of them singletons. The material sequenced was PBMCs from blood, taken about 11 days after vaccination. The source is a man aged 45-65 years who received an inactivated influenza vaccine. CDR3s include the opening cysteine and the closing phenylalanine or tryptophan. Fields, in order: J gene, clone size, D gene, V gene, CDR3 DNA, CDR3 protein. A D gene is named only where the DNA matches it firmly. Clone size is given for some rows only: seen once, a few or many times, or a class if the clone is expanded.

TRBJ2-5 - - TRBV24-1 TGTGCCACCAGTGATTCGACAGCGTACCAAGAGACCCAGTACTTC CATSDSTAYQETQYF
TRBJ2-5 once TRBD2 TRBV5-1 TGCGCCAGCAGCTTGGCCCTAGCGGGGGCTCAAGAGACCCAGTACTTC CASSLALAGAQETQYF
TRBJ1-4 - - TRBV10-3 TGTGCCATCGGAGATAATGAAAAACTGTTTTTT CAIGDNEKLFF
TRBJ1-2 few TRBD1 TRBV6-1 TGTGCCACCATAAGTCCCGGGACAGTTAACTATGGCTACACCTTC CATISPGTVNYGYTF
TRBJ1-1 few - TRBV6-1 TGTGCCAGCAGCCATTCAGAAAACACTGAAGCTTTCTTT CASSHSENTEAFF
TRBJ1-2 few - TRBV5-4 TGTGCCAGCAGCCAACAATTACAGGGATCCTCCTATGGCTACACCTTC CASSQQLQGSSYGYTF
TRBJ2-2 - - TRBV20-1 TGCAGTGCTAGAACCGAGACGGGCACCGGGGAGCTGTTTTTT CSARTETGTGELFF
TRBJ1-5 - - TRBV16 TGTGCCAGCAGCCCATTCGGGCCACTCCCCGAGGGCAATCAGCCCCAGCATTTT CASSPFGPLPEGNQPQHF
TRBJ2-3 - - TRBV5-1 TGCGCCAGCAGCTTGGGGCCCCCAAACACAGATACGCAGTATTTT CASSLGPPNTDTQYF
TRBJ2-5 many TRBD1 TRBV29-1 TGCAGCGTGGAAAAGGACAGGCTTCAAGAGACCCAGTACTTC CSVEKDRLQETQYF
TRBJ1-1 - TRBD1 TRBV7-2 TGTGCCAGCAGCTTAGCCTCTGGAGGGGGCGCGGCTGAAGCTTTCTTT CASSLASGGGAAEAFF
TRBJ2-2 few - TRBV5-1 TGCGCCAGCAGCTTGGTCCGGTCCGGGCCCAGACTTACTCCCCCTCCCACCGGGGAGCTGTTTTTT CASSLVRSGPRLTPPPTGELFF
TRBJ2-3 few TRBD2 TRBV4-3 TGCGCCAGCAGCGTGACTAGCGGAGATACGCAGTATTTT CASSVTSGDTQYF
TRBJ1-2 few - TRBV5-5 TGTGCCAGCAGCTTGATTGTCAGGGGCTACTATGGCTACACCTTC CASSLIVRGYYGYTF
TRBJ1-1 - - TRBV19 TGTGCCAGTAAGTGGGGGGCGAACACTGAAGCTTTCTTT CASKWGANTEAFF
TRBJ2-5 few - TRBV6-2/TRBV6-3 TGTGCCAGCAGTTGGGGGAATAGTGATTGGGAGACCCAGTACTTC CASSWGNSDWETQYF
TRBJ2-3 - TRBD1 TRBV7-6 TGTGCCAGCAGCCCCTTCCCATCAGGGGGCAGGGCAGATACGCAGTATTTT CASSPFPSGGRADTQYF
TRBJ2-5 few - TRBV5-1 TGCGCCAGCAGCTTGCTGGTTTACGGGACCCAGTACTTC CASSLLVYGTQYF
TRBJ1-3 few TRBD1 TRBV18 TGTGCCAGCTCACCAGACGGGACAGACTCTGGAAACACCATATATTTT CASSPDGTDSGNTIYF
TRBJ2-2 few - TRBV5-6 TGTGCCAGCAGCCGTGGGGGGTGGACCGGGGAGCTGTTTTTT CASSRGGWTGELFF
TRBJ1-5 few - TRBV19 TGTGCCAGTAGTATGTGGGGTGGGGACAATCAGCCCCAGCATTTT CASSMWGGDNQPQHF
TRBJ1-5 few - TRBV25-1 TGTGCCAGCAGTGCGGGAACTAATCAGCCCCAGCATTTT CASSAGTNQPQHF
TRBJ2-2 few TRBD2 TRBV9 TGTGCCAGCAGCGTAGGAGGGGAGGGTCACGGGGAGCTGTTTTTT CASSVGGEGHGELFF
TRBJ1-6 - - TRBV7-2 TGTGCCAGCAGCTTATGGGTGCCCAATTCACCCCTCCACTTT CASSLWVPNSPLHF
TRBJ1-5 - - TRBV6-2/TRBV6-3 TGTGCCAGCAGTTACTCGAGCGGTATCAATCAGCCCCAGCATTTT CASSYSSGINQPQHF
TRBJ1-1 - TRBD1 TRBV5-1 TGCGCCAGCAGCTCACAGGGGGGGAGGAACACTGAAGCTTTCTTT CASSSQGGRNTEAFF
TRBJ2-7 few - TRBV7-9 TGTGCCAGCAGCCCAGGGTTAACCGACGAGCAGTACTTC CASSPGLTDEQYF
TRBJ2-1 few - TRBV20-1 TGCAGTGCAGCCGGGACACGCTCCTACAATGAGCAGTTCTTC CSAAGTRSYNEQFF
TRBJ1-6 - - TRBV20-1 TGCAGTGCTCCCCCCCAGGGAAACACTTCACCCCTCCACTTT CSAPPQGNTSPLHF
TRBJ2-1 - TRBD1 TRBV29-1 TGCAGCGTCTTACAGGGGGTGGCTGAGCAGTTCTTC CSVLQGVAEQFF
TRBJ2-2 few TRBD1 TRBV6-2/TRBV6-3 TGTGCCAGCAGTTACTCCCCCCGGACAGGGGACACCGGGGAGCTGTTTTTT CASSYSPRTGDTGELFF
TRBJ2-7 few TRBD2 TRBV10-3 TGTGCCATCACCCGGACTAGCGGGAGTTACGAGCAGTACTTC CAITRTSGSYEQYF
TRBJ1-1 few - TRBV21-1 TGTGCCAGCAGCAAAGCGAGAAGGGGGGCTAGCATGAACACTGAAGCTTTCTTT CASSKARRGASMNTEAFF
TRBJ2-5 many - TRBV11-2 TGTGCCAGCAGCTTAGTACTGGAGACCCAGTACTTC CASSLVLETQYF
TRBJ2-7 few - TRBV20-1 TGCAGTGCCTCGTCAGCCGCCCGCTACGAGCAGTACTTC CSASSAARYEQYF
TRBJ2-7 few - TRBV13 TGTGCCAGCAGCTTAGGGGGCAGGGGTAACGAGCAGTACTTC CASSLGGRGNEQYF
TRBJ2-2 - - TRBV7-2 TGTGCCAGCAGCTTAAGGGGCACGGTGGCCGGGGAGCTGTTTTTT CASSLRGTVAGELFF
TRBJ1-1 - - TRBV4-1 TGCGCCAGCAGCCAAGATCACAGCATGAACACTGAAGCTTTCTTT CASSQDHSMNTEAFF
TRBJ2-4 - - TRBV19 TGTGCCAGCTCCACGCGAGCCAAAAACATTCAGTACTTC CASSTRAKNIQYF
TRBJ1-2 - TRBD1 TRBV4-3 TGCGCCAGCAGCCCTAGGACAGGGGACGGCTACACCTTC CASSPRTGDGYTF
TRBJ2-7 - - TRBV7-2 TGTGCCAGCAGCTTTCTCTCTAGCGACGGCGACGAGCAGTACTTC CASSFLSSDGDEQYF
TRBJ2-7 - TRBD1 TRBV29-1 TGCAGCGTTGAGACCCCGGGACAGAGTGCCCCCTACGAGCAGTACTTC CSVETPGQSAPYEQYF